The 10 T cell receptor beta chains below come from one sample, sequenced in a study of blood T cells in healthy people across ages. It was with a sample-barcoded 5' primer and a J-beta primer mix that a second PCR of about 6 to 12 cycles was run. TCRdb re-called the 5' RACE reads with MiXCR, one entry per CDR3 protein. Here the sample spans around 1.7 million distinct CDR3 sequences, 28% being singletons. Sequencing was carried out using blood. The receptors shown here come from a woman in her twenties or thirties in good health.

The rearrangement uses TRBV27 and TRBJ2-7; 11 bases are shared with TRBD2. Per the germline V gene, CDR1 is MNHEY and CDR2 is SMNVEV (reference sequence). V shed 5 bases, J shed 5 bases, and the junction held 5 bases outside the gene matches. This CDR3 has 14 residues. The CDR3 reads CASSAFSGGDEQYF. The CDR3 DNA is TGTGCCAGCAGTGCCTTTAGCGGGGGGGACGAGCAGTACTTC.

This clonotype has more than one count but fewer than ten. This chain links TRBV28 with TRBJ1-5, with TRBD1 matching 7 bases. The CDR3 totals 14 residues. CDR1 and CDR2 from the germline V gene are MDHEN and SYDVKM. V gave up 6 bases and J gave up 7 bases; unmatched junction bases: 9. As DNA, the CDR3 is TGTGCCAGCAGCCGAGGAGGGGGCGGGCAGCCCCAGCATTTT. This translates into CASSRGGGGQPQHF.

This clonotype was seen at least ten times. The V and J genes are TRBV6-5 and TRBJ2-7; possibly TRBD1 for D (5 bases). The V gene's germline CDR1 is MNHEY and CDR2 SVGAGI. V dropped 5 bases and J dropped 5 bases, with 13 bases sitting between them. The CDR3 has 13 residues. The CDR3, as DNA: TGTGCCAGCAGTCGAACCTTCAGGGACGAGCAGTACTTC. Protein: CASSRTFRDEQYF.

This chain connects TRBV10-2 to TRBJ1-3; no firm D call. CDR3 length: 14 amino acids. V was pared by 6 bases and J by 3 bases, with 12 bases between. Germline loops: CDR1 WSHSY, CDR2 SAAADI. In DNA, the CDR3 is TGCGCCAGCAGCCTTGCTGGAGATGGAAACACCATATATTTT. Amino acids: CASSLAGDGNTIYF.

This clonotype occurred many times. The chain carries TRBV15 and TRBJ2-5; D might be TRBD2 (6 bases). Germline V gene lookup returns CDR1 LNHNV and CDR2 YYDKDF (reference sequence). Trimming left V 5 bases short and J 2 bases short, with 15 bases between. The CDR3 contains 15 residues. CDR3 loop: CATSRGGAVQETQYF. The CDR3 DNA reads TGTGCCACCAGCCGGGGCGGGGCTGTTCAAGAGACCCAGTACTTC.

V gene TRBV3-1 combines with J gene TRBJ2-7, with D possibly being TRBD1 (6 bases). The CDR3 runs 14 residues. Germline V CDR1 and CDR2: LGHDT, YNNKEL (reference sequence). Deletions cut 8 bases from V and 0 bases from J, with 14 bases between. CDR3 sequence: CASSRGWGSYEQYF. The CDR3 coding sequence is TGTGCCAGCTCCAGGGGATGGGGCTCCTACGAGCAGTACTTC.

Comments on this clonotype: A much larger clone is a single base away; this may be a read error. The chain links TRBV14 to TRBJ2-6; 7 nucleotides line up with TRBD1. The germline gives CDR1 SGHDN, CDR2 FVKESK. The CDR3 consists of 17 residues. CDR3 nucleotide sequence: TGTACCAGCAGCCCGGGACAGTTTACATCTGGGGCCAACGTCCTGACTTTC. It yields the protein CTSSPGQFTSGANVLTF.

This clonotype was recorded at least ten times. The CDR3 protein is CASSPKRASTDTQYF. The CDR3 DNA is TGCGCCAGCAGCCCTAAGAGGGCTAGCACAGATACGCAGTATTTT. The V and J genes are TRBV4-3 and TRBJ2-3; D perhaps matches TRBD2 (5 bases). Germline V gene data show CDR1 as LGHNA and CDR2 as YSLEER. The CDR3 loop spans 15 amino acids. The ends were cut back, 4 bases at V and 0 bases at J, with 11 bases in the middle.

In its sample, this clonotype was seen a few times. This chain connects TRBV20-1 to TRBJ2-3; perhaps D is TRBD1 or TRBD2 (5 bases each). Germline V gives CDR1 DFQATT, CDR2 SNEGSKA (reference sequence). Trimming stripped 0 bases from V and 0 bases from J, with 16 bases between. The CDR3 sequence is 17 residues long. CDR3 protein: CSARDPSGQGSTDTQYF. CDR3 sequence (DNA): TGCAGTGCTAGAGATCCCAGCGGCCAGGGAAGCACAGATACGCAGTATTTT.

The rearrangement joins TRBV20-1 to TRBJ1-4, with D unresolved. Germline CDR1 is DFQATT and CDR2 is SNEGSKA (reference sequence). Trimming cost V 0 bases and J 5 bases, with 13 bases left between them. The CDR3 extends over 15 amino acids. As DNA, the CDR3 is TGCAGTGCTAGAGATCAAAATCGGGGAAATGAAAAACTGTTTTTT. It yields the protein CSARDQNRGNEKLFF.